Sequencing of this T cell receptor (beta chain) was carried out in a study of yellow fever vaccine responses in identical twins. General study results and limits: Twins reportedly had a vaccine T cell response that seemed partly convergent, partly personalized.

Points on this clonotype: Its antigen is unknown.

This CDR3 spans 17 amino acids. The germline V gene encodes CDR1 LNHNV and CDR2 YYDKDF (reference sequence). V was trimmed by 2 bases and J by 1 base, leaving 17 bases between them. MiXCR, run by TCRdb on the RT-PCR reads, gives a single entry per CDR3 protein. The sample records about 23,000 distinct CDR3 sequences, about three quarters being singletons. The sample consisted of T cells from blood (PBMCs), unsorted or a sorted subset (not recorded which), taken before or after yellow fever vaccination (not recorded which). The chain recombines TRBV15 with TRBJ1-1, with no clear D. The sequence was collected from a woman aged 18-29 years who received the yellow fever vaccine. The CDR3 protein is CATSRNLGRHKNTEAFF. The CDR3 DNA sequence: TGTGCCACCAGCAGAAATTTGGGGAGACACAAGAACACTGAAGCTTTCTTT. The full variable domain, its missing parts supplied by reference TRBV15 and TRBJ1-1, is DAMVIQNPRYQVTQFGKPVTLSCSQTLNHNVMYWYQQKSSQAPKLLFHYYDKDFNNEADTPDNFQSRRPNTSFCFLDIRSPGLGDTAMYLCATSRNLGRHKNTEAFFGQGTRLTVV.